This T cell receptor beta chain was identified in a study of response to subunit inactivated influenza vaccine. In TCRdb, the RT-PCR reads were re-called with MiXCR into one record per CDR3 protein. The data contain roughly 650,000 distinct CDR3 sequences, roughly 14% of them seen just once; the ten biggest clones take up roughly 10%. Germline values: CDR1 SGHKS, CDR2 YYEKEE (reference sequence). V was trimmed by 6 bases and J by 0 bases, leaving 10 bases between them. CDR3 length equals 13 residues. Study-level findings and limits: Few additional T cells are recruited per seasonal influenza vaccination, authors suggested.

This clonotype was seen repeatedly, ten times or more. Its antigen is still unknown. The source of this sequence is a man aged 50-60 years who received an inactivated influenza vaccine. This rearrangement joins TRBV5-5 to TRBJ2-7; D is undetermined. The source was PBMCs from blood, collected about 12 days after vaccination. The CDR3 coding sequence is TGTGCCAGCATAAATACGGTCTCCTACGAGCAGTACTTC. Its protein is CASINTVSYEQYF.